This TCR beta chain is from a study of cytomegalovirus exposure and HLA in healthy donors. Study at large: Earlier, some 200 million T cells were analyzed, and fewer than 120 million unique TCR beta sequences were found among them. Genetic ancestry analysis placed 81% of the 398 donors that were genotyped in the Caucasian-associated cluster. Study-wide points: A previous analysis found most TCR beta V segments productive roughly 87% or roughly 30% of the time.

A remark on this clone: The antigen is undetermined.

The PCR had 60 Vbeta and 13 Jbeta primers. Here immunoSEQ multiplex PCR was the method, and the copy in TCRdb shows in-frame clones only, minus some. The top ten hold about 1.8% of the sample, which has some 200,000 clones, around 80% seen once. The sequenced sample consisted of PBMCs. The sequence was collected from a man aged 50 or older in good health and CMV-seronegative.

The CDR3 nucleotides are TGTGCCAGCAGCGAAATTCCGAGGGGGACAGCATATAGCACTGAAGCTTTCTTT. Translated: CASSEIPRGTAYSTEAFF. The chain carries TRBV7-9 and TRBJ1-1; TRBD1 matches 7 bases. V shed 5 bases and J 4 bases; nucleotides not matched to a gene: 19. The CDR3 has 18 residues. Germline CDR1 reads SEHNR; CDR2 reads FQNEAQ (reference sequence).